The following is a T cell receptor beta chain sequence with its context. This CDR3 is missing its conserved last phenylalanine or tryptophan, likely due to a read error. The data were taken from a study of T cells in Graves' hyperthyroidism and ophthalmopathy. Amplified regions were TCR beta CDR3 sequences from RNA transcripts. Carried out on the TCR CDR3, a first-round RT-PCR used the HTBI primer set. In TCRdb, the multiplex PCR reads were re-called with MiXCR into one record per CDR3 protein. The sample has 500,000 to 600,000 distinct CDR3 sequences; about 43% are singletons. This clonotype originated in an adult woman with Graves' disease, either hyperthyroidism or ophthalmopathy (not recorded which). Input material: peripheral blood or thyroid tissue (not recorded which).

The CDR3: CASSLSHEQYL. As DNA, the CDR3 is TGTGCCAGCAGCTTATCCCACGAGCAGTACCTC. The J gene is TRBJ2-7, the V gene TRBV7-2; no clear D. The length of the CDR3 is 11 residues. The germline gives CDR1 SGHTA, CDR2 FQGNSA. Between the trimmed V and J ends, which lost 2 bases and 5 bases, there was a span of 4 bases.